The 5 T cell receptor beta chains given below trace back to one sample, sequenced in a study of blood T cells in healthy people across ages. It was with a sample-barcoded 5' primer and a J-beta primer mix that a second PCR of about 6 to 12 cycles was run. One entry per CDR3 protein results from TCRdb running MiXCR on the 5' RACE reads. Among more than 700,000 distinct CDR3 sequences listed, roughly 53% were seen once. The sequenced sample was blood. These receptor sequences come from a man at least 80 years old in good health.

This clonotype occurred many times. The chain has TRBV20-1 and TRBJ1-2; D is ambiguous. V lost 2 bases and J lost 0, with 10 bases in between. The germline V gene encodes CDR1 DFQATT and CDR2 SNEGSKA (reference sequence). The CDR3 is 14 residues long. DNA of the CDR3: TGCAGTGCTAGACCAGCGAGGGCTAACTATGGCTACACCTTC. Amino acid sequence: CSARPARANYGYTF.

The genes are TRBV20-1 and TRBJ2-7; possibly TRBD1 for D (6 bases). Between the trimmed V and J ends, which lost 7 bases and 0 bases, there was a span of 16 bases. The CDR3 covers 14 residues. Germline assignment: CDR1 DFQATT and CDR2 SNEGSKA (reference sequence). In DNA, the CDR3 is TGCAGTGTCCCCGGGACAAAAATCTCCTACGAGCAGTACTTC. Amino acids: CSVPGTKISYEQYF.

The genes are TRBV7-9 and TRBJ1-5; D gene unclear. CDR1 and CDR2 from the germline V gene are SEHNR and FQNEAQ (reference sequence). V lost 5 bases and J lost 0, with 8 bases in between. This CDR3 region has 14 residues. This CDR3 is CASSPRLSNQPQHF. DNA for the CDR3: TGTGCCAGCAGCCCCCGTCTTAGCAATCAGCCCCAGCATTTT.

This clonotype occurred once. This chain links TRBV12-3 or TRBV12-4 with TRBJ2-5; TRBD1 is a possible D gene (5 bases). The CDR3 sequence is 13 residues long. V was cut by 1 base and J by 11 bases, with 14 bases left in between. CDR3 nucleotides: TGTGCCAGCAGTTTAGGGGGCCCGTCCGTACAGTACTTC. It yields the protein CASSLGGPSVQYF.

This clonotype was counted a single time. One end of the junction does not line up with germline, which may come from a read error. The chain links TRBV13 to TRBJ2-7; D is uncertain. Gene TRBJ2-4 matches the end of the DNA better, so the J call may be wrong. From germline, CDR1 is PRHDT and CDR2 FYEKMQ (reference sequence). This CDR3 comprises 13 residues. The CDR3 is CAGSLDEMGIQYF. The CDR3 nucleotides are TGTGCCGGCAGCTTAGACGAAATGGGCATTCAGTACTTC.